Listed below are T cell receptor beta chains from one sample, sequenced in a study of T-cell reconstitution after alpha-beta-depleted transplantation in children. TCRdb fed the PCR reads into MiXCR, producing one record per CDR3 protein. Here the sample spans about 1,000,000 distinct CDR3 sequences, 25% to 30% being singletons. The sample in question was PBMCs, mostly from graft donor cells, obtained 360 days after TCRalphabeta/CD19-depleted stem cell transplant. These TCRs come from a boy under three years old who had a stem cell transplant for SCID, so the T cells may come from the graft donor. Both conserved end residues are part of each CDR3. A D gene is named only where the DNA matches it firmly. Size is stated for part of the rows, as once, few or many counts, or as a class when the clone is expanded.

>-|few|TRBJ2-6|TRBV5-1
TGCGCCAGCAGCCATGGGGGGGGCCGTTACTCTGGGGCCAACGTCCTGACTTTC
CASSHGGGRYSGANVLTF
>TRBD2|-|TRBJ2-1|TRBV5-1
TGCGCCAGCAGCTGGACTAGCGGGGGGGTCAGGAATGAGCAGTTCTTC
CASSWTSGGVRNEQFF
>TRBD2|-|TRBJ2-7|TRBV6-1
TGTGCCAGCAGGGCTAGCGGGGGGGTCTACGAGCAGTACTTC
CASRASGGVYEQYF
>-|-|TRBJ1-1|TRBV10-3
TGTGCCACCGCCCGCCAGGGAGGGGGTGCCACTGAAGCTTTCTTT
CATARQGGGATEAFF
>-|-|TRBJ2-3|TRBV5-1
TGCGCCAGCAGCTTGGGGTCTCTCGCAGATACGCAGTATTTT
CASSLGSLADTQYF
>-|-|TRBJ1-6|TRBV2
TGTGCCAGCAGGCTAGGACAGCTGAGCTCCTATAATTCACCCCTCCACTTT
CASRLGQLSSYNSPLHF
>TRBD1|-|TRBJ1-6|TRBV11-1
TGTGCCAGCAGCCTTAGGAGACCGGGACAGGGGCATAATTCACCCCTCCACTTT
CASSLRRPGQGHNSPLHF
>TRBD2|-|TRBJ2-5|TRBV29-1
TGCAGCGTTGAAGTGGGAGGGTCTTTTGGAGAGACCCAGTACTTC
CSVEVGGSFGETQYF
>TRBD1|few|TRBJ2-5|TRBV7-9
TGTGCCAGCAGCTTATTCGCTTTCGACAGGGAAGAGACCCAGTACTTC
CASSLFAFDREETQYF
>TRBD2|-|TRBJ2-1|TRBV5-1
TGCGCCAGCAGCCCCGGCGGACTAGCGGGGAATGAGCAGTTCTTC
CASSPGGLAGNEQFF
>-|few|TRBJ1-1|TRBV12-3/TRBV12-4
TGTGCCAGCAGTCCACCGGGACGGCTGAACACTGAAGCTTTCTTT
CASSPPGRLNTEAFF
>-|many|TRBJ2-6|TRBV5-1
TGCGCCAGTGCAACATCTGGGGCCAACGTCCTGACTTTC
CASATSGANVLTF
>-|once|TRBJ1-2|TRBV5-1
TGCGCCAGCAGCCCCCCCCGACCCAACAGGAAATATAACTATGGCTACACCTTC
CASSPPRPNRKYNYGYTF
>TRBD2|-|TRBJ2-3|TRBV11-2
TGTGCCAGCAGCTCTCCGGGACTAGCGCGGCGTGGCACAGATACGCAGTATTTT
CASSSPGLARRGTDTQYF
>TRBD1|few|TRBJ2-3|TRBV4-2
TGTGCCAGCAGCCAAGACCCGGGACAGGGTGCAGATACGCAGTATTTT
CASSQDPGQGADTQYF
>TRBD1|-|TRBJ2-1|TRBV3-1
TGTGCCAGCAGCCAACATCGGGACAGGGTGGTGAGCTCCTACAATGAGCAGTTCTTC
CASSQHRDRVVSSYNEQFF
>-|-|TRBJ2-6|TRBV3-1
TGTGCCAGCAGCCAAGGAGCAGTTAGCTCTGGGGCCAACGTCCTGACTTTC
CASSQGAVSSGANVLTF
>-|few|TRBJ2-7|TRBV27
TGTGCCAGCGCTGTATCCCCCTACGAGCAGTACTTC
CASAVSPYEQYF
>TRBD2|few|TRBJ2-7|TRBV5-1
TGCGCCAGCTCACATGGACTAGCGGGGGGCGATTTCTACGAGCAGTACTTC
CASSHGLAGGDFYEQYF
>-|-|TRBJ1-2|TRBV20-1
TGCAGTGCTAGGAGAGATGCTAACTATGGCTACACCTTC
CSARRDANYGYTF
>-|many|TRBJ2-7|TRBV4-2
TGTGCCAGCAGCCAAGATCAACAGGGTGACTACGAGCAGTACTTC
CASSQDQQGDYEQYF
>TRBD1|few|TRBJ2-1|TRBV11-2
TGTGCCAGCAGCTCCGGGACAGGGGTATACAATGAGCAGTTCTTC
CASSSGTGVYNEQFF
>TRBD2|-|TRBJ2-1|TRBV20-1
TGCAGCCTAGCGGGGGCCGTCTACAATGAGCAGTTCTTC
CSLAGAVYNEQFF
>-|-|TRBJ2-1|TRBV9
TGTGCCAGCAGCGTAGAACGGGGGCGCTACAATGAGCAGTTCTTC
CASSVERGRYNEQFF
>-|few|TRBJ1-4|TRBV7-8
TGTGCCAGCAGCTTAGATTTCCAGGACTCCCCTGGGGGTGAAAAACTGTTTTTT
CASSLDFQDSPGGEKLFF
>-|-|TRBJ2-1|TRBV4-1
TGCGCCAGCAGCCAGTCCCATACAGGGGGGGGATGGAATGAGCAGTTCTTC
CASSQSHTGGGWNEQFF
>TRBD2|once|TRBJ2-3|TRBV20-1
TGCAGTGCTTACCTGGGACTAGTGCCAGATACGCAGTATTTT
CSAYLGLVPDTQYF
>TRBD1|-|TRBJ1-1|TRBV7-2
TGTGCCAGCAGCTCTCAAGGACAGGGTTTGGTCACTGAAGCTTTCTTT
CASSSQGQGLVTEAFF
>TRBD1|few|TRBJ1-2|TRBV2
TGTGCCAGCGGGGACACGGGACAGCCATCTTATGGCTACACCTTC
CASGDTGQPSYGYTF
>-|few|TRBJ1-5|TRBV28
TGTGCCAGCAGCCAGGACAGACAAAATCAGCCCCAGCATTTT
CASSQDRQNQPQHF
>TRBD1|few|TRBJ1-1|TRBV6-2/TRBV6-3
TGTGCCAGCACTAGACAGGGGGCTCGGAGCACTGAAGCTTTCTTT
CASTRQGARSTEAFF
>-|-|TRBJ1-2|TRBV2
TGTGCCAGCCGTCGGCCGACAGGACCGGGCGATGGCTACACCTTC
CASRRPTGPGDGYTF
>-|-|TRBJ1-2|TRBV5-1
TGCGCCAGCAGCCCCGGTCCTCCCGCATCTCGCTATGGCTACACCTTC
CASSPGPPASRYGYTF
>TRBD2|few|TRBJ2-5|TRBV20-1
TGCAGTGCTAGAGGACTAGCGGCCTTGTCGGGGGAGACCCAGTACTTC
CSARGLAALSGETQYF
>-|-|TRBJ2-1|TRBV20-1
TGCAGTGCTAGAGATTCGTTGAATCCCTACAATGAGCAGTTCTTC
CSARDSLNPYNEQFF
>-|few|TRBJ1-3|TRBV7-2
TGTGCCAGCAGCTTACAGAGCTCTGGAAACACCATATATTTT
CASSLQSSGNTIYF
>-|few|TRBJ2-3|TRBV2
TGTGCCAGCTCCAAGAGATACAGCACAGATACGCAGTATTTT
CASSKRYSTDTQYF
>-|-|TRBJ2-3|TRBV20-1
TGCAGTGCCCGTTCGGATACGCAGTATTTT
CSARSDTQYF
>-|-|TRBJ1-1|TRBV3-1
TGTGCCAGCAGCCAAACCGGCGGTTGGGGGTTTGAAGCTTTCTTT
CASSQTGGWGFEAFF
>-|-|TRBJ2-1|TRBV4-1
TGCGCCAGCAGCCCCCGTCGGTTAGCGGAGGCGTACAATGAGCAGTTCTTC
CASSPRRLAEAYNEQFF
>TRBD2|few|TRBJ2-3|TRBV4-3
TGCGCCAGCAGCCAAGATCTTGCCGGGACTAGCGGGGGGGACACAGATACGCAGTATTTT
CASSQDLAGTSGGDTDTQYF
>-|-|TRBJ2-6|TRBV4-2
TGTGCCAGCAGCCAAGATCGGGGAAGGGGGGGTGGGGCCAACGTCCTGACTTTC
CASSQDRGRGGGANVLTF
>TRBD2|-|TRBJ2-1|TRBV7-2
TGTGCCAGCAGCTCCCGACTAGCGGGGATGGTCAATGAGCAGTTCTTC
CASSSRLAGMVNEQFF
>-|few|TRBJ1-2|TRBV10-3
TGTGCCATCAGTGATATCCAGGGATCGAGTGGCTACACCTTC
CAISDIQGSSGYTF
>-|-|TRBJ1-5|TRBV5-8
TGTGCCAGCAGCTTGTTTGGGGGCAATCAGCCCCAGCATTTT
CASSLFGGNQPQHF
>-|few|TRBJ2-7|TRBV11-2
TGTGCCAGCAGCCCCCTTTTAGGGGTGAGAGAGCAGTACTTC
CASSPLLGVREQYF
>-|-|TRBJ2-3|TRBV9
TGTGCCAGCAGCGTAAATCCGTTAGATACGCAGTATTTT
CASSVNPLDTQYF
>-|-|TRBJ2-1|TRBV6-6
TGTGCCAGCAGTTACCCCCCTAGCAATGAGCAGTTCTTC
CASSYPPSNEQFF
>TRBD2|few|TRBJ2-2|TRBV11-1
TGTGCCAGCAGACTATTAGGGGCTTCTAGCGGCAACACCGGGGAGCTGTTTTTT
CASRLLGASSGNTGELFF
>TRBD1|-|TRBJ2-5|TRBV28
TGTGCCAGCAGTAAACAGGGGTACTGGGAGACCCTGTACTTC
CASSKQGYWETLYF
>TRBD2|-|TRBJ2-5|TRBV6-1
TGTGCCAGCAGCCGTGATAGCGGGGCCGGCGGGGAGACCCAGTACTTC
CASSRDSGAGGETQYF
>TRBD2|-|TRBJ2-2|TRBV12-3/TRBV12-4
TGTGCCAGCATCCCGGGGAGGGCGGGAACCGGGGAGCTGTTTTTT
CASIPGRAGTGELFF
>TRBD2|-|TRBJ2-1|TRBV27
TGTGCCAGCAGTTCGGGACTAGCTAGATTAAATGAGCAGTTCTTC
CASSSGLARLNEQFF
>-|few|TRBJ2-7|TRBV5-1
TGCGCCAGCAGCCACGCCCCAGAGGGGAGAAGCTACGAGCAGTACTTC
CASSHAPEGRSYEQYF